This T cell receptor beta chain was captured in a study of T cell responses to AZD1222 COVID-19 vaccine. Libraries were prepared by immunoSEQ multiplex PCR; TCRdb keeps only in-frame clonotypes and omits some of them. The table records about 83,000 clones, around 89% of them present only once. V was clipped by 9 bases and J by 1 base; unmatched bases: 4. The CDR3 has 16 amino acids. Looked up from germline, CDR1 is KGHDR and CDR2 is SFDVKD. Study-wide results and caveats: Females outnumbered males among donors, who were mostly white British; clonal diversity was possibly underestimated. At baseline, seropositivity was found in only five or six AZD1222 recipients. Nearly half of spike-specific TCRs reportedly target unmutated variant regions.

With regard to this clone: Its specificity is unknown.

The chain uses TRBV24-1 and TRBJ2-1, with 14 nucleotides matching TRBD2. This sequence originates from an adult in good health. The specimen was peripheral blood, collected on day 0 of MenACWY control vaccination. In DNA, the CDR3 is TGTGCCACCGAGACTAGCGGGAGGGAATCCTACAATGAGCAGTTCTTC. This gives the protein CATETSGRESYNEQFF.